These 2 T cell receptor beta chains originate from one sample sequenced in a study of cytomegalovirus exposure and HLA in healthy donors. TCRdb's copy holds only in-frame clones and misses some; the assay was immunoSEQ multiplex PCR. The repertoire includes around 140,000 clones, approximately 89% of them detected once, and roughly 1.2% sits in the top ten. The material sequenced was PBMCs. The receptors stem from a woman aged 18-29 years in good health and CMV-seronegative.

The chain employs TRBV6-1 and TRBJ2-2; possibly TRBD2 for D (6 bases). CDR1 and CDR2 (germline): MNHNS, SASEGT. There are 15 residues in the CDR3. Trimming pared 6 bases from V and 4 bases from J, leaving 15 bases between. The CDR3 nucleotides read TGTGCCAGCAGCCCCCGGGACTCGAGCACCGGGGAGCTGTTTTTT. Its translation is CASSPRDSSTGELFF.

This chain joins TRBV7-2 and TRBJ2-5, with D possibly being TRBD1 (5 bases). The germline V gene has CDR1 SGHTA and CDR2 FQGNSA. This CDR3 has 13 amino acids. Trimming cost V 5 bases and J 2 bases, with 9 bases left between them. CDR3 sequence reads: CASSPRQQETQYF. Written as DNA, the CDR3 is TGTGCCAGCAGCCCGCGACAGCAAGAGACCCAGTACTTC.